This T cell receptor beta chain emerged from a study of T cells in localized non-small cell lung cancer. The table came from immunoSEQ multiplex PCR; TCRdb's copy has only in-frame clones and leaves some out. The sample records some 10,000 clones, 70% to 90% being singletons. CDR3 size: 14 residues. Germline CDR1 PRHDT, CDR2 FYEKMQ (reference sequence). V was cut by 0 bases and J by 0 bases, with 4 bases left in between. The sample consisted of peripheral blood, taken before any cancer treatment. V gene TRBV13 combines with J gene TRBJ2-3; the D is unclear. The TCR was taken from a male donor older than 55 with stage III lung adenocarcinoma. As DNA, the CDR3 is TGTGCCAGCAGCTTAGGCCGCAGCACAGATACGCAGTATTTT. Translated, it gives CASSLGRSTDTQYF.